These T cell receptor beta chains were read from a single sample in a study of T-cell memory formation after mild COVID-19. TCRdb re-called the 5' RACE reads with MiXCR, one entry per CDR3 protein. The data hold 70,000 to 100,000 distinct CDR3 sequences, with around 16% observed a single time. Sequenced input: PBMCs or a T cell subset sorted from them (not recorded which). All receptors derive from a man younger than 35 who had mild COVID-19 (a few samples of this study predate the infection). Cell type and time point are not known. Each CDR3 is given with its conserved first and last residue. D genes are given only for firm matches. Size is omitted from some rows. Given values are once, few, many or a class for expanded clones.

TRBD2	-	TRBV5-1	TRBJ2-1	TGCGCCAGCAGCACTAGGGGACTAGCCAATGAGCAGTTCTTC	CASSTRGLANEQFF
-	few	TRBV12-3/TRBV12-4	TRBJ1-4	TGTGCCATTAGAACGTCAGGGGTTTCGGCTAATGAAAAACTGTTTTTT	CAIRTSGVSANEKLFF
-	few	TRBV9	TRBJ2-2	TGTGCCAGCAGCGTAGATGTGGTGGGAACCGGGGAGCTGTTTTTT	CASSVDVVGTGELFF
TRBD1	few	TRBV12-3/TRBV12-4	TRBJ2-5	TGTGCCAGCAGTCCCGAGGACAGGGAACAAGAGACCCAGTACTTC	CASSPEDREQETQYF
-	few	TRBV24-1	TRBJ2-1	TGTGCCACCAGTGATTTCCACACTGAGCAGTTCTTC	CATSDFHTEQFF
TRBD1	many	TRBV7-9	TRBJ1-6	TGTGCCAGCAGCTTAGGCTCGACAGGGGCAATTTCACCCCTCCACTTT	CASSLGSTGAISPLHF
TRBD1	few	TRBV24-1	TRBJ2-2	TGTGCCACCAGGGAAGAGGGGGCAGGCGCGAACACCGGGGAGCTGTTTTTT	CATREEGAGANTGELFF
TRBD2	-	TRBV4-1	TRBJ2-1	TGCGCCAGCAGCCAAGGGGGGAGGGACAATGAGCAGTTCTTC	CASSQGGRDNEQFF
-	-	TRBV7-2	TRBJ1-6	TGTGCCAGCAGCTTAGGGCATTTCACCTATAATTCACCCCTCCACTTT	CASSLGHFTYNSPLHF
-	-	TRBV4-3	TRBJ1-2	TGCGCCAGCAGCCATGGGGGTGGGGTTGGCTACACCTTC	CASSHGGGVGYTF
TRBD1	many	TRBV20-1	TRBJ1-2	TGCAGTGCTATACCCCTGGGGGACAGCTCCTATGGCTACACCTTC	CSAIPLGDSSYGYTF
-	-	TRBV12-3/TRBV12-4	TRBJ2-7	TGTGCCAGCAGTCCACGGGGCCCACACACTTGGAGCGAGCAGTACTTC	CASSPRGPHTWSEQYF
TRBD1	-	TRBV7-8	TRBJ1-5	TGTGCCAGCAGCTTACCCGGACAGGATCAGCATTTT	CASSLPGQDQHF
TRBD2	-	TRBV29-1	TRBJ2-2	TGCAGCGCTTTCACTAGCGGGGGCACCACCGGGGAGCTGTTTTTT	CSAFTSGGTTGELFF
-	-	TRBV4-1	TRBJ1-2	TGCGCCAGCAGCCCAAATCCCCTTCCTAACCTTAACTATGGCTACACCTTC	CASSPNPLPNLNYGYTF
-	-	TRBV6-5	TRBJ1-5	TGTGCCAGCAGTTTAGGGACCGGGGCAAATCAGCCCCAGCATTTT	CASSLGTGANQPQHF
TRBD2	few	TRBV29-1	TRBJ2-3	TGCAGCGGTATCCTAGCGGCTCCTAGCACAGATACGCAGTATTTT	CSGILAAPSTDTQYF
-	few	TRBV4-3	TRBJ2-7	TGCGCCAGCAGCCAAGCTAGGGGCTACGAGCAGTACTTC	CASSQARGYEQYF
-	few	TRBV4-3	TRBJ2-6	TGCGCCAGCAGCCAGTCAAGTTGGGAGGCTGGGGCCAACGTCCTGACTTTC	CASSQSSWEAGANVLTF
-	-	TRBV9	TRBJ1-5	TGTGCCAGCAGCGTAGGGACAAGTAATCAGCCCCAGCATTTT	CASSVGTSNQPQHF
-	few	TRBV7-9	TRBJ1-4	TGTGCCAGCAGCTCGACATTTAGGACAGCTGAAAAACTGTTTTTT	CASSSTFRTAEKLFF
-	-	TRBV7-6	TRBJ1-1	TGTGCCAGCAGCTTAGTATTGGGTGAAGCTTTCTTT	CASSLVLGEAFF
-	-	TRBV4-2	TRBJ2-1	TGTGCCAGCAGCCAGGTCTCTAGCGTCTCCTACAATGAGCAGTTCTTC	CASSQVSSVSYNEQFF
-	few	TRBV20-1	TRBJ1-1	TGCAGTGCTAGAGTGTTAGGGGAGGGCACTGAAGCTTTCTTT	CSARVLGEGTEAFF
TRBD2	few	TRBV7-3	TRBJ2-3	TGTGCCAGCAGCGTGACTAGCGGGGGGTCAGATACGCAGTATTTT	CASSVTSGGSDTQYF
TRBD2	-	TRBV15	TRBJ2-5	TGTGCCACCAGCAGAGAATGGACTAGCACGGGGGAGACCCAGTACTTC	CATSREWTSTGETQYF
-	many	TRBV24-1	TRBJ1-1	TGTGCCACCAGTGATCGGACTGAAGCTTTCTTT	CATSDRTEAFF
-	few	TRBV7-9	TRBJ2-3	TGTGCCAGCAGCCCACCCCCCGCAGATACGCAGTATTTT	CASSPPPADTQYF
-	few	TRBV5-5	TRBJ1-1	TGTGCCAGCAGCTTCAAACAGATTTTTAACACTGAAGCTTTCTTT	CASSFKQIFNTEAFF
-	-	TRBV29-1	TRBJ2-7	TGCAGCGTTGTGCCCGAGAACGACGAGCAGTACTTC	CSVVPENDEQYF
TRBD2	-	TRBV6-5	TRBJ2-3	TGTGCCAGCCGTCCGGGGGGGCCTGGTACGCAGTATTTT	CASRPGGPGTQYF
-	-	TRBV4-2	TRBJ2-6	TGTGCCAGCAGCCAACCTGGGGATTTGGCTGGGGCCAACGTCCTGACTTTC	CASSQPGDLAGANVLTF
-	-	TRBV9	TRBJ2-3	TGTGCCAGCAGCGCCACCAGGACAGATACGCAGTATTTT	CASSATRTDTQYF
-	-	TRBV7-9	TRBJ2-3	TGTGCCAGCAGCTTAGCTGACGATCCAGATACGCAGTATTTT	CASSLADDPDTQYF
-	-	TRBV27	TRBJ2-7	TGTGCCAGCAGTTGGGTCGGACAGTTCTACGAGCAGTACTTC	CASSWVGQFYEQYF
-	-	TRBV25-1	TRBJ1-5	TGTGCCAGCAGTGACGGGGGAACGCAGAATCAGCCCCAGCATTTT	CASSDGGTQNQPQHF
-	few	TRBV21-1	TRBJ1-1	TGTGCCAGCAGCTCAGGGGTTGAAGCTTTCTTT	CASSSGVEAFF
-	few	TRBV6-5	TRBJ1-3	TGTGCCAGCAGTTTGGGACTCAAGGGCACCATATATTTT	CASSLGLKGTIYF
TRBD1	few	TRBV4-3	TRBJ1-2	TGCGCCAGCAGCCGGGACAGCGCTTCTGGCTACACCTTC	CASSRDSASGYTF
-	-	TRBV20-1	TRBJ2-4	TGCAGTGCTGTGAGTAGCGCCCGAAGAAACATTCAGTACTTC	CSAVSSARRNIQYF
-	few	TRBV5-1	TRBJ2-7	TGCGCCAGCAGCCCCCGGGACAACTACGAGCAGTACTTC	CASSPRDNYEQYF
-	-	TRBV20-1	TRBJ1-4	TGCAGTGCTAGGAGGGCAAACGTGGGTGAAAAACTGTTTTTT	CSARRANVGEKLFF
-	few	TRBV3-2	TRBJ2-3	TGTGCCAGCAGCCAAGATCTTAGGGTCGGACGGGGAAGGGATACGCAGTATTTT	CASSQDLRVGRGRDTQYF
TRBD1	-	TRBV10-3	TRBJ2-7	TGTGCCATGGCGCGTGTCGGACAGGGGGCAAGGGAGCAGTACTTC	CAMARVGQGAREQYF
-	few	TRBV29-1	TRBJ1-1	TGCAGCGTTTCGGACGTTTCCCCTGAAGCTTTCTTT	CSVSDVSPEAFF
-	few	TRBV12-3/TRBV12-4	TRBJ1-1	TGTGCCAGCATACCAGGATTTAGGACTGAAGCTTTCTTT	CASIPGFRTEAFF
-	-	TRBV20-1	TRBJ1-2	TGCAGTGCTAGAGAAGTAAAGGACAGCTATGGCTACACCTTC	CSAREVKDSYGYTF
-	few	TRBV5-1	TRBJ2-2	TGCGCCAGCAGCTTGAACGGAATCGACACCGGGGAGCTGTTTTTT	CASSLNGIDTGELFF
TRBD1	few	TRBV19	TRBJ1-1	TGTGCCAGTAGCCTACAGGGGGCTGAAGCTTTCTTT	CASSLQGAEAFF
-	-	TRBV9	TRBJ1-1	TGTGCCAGCAGCGTTGGAGTCAGGGGAACTGAAGCTTTCTTT	CASSVGVRGTEAFF
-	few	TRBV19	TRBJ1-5	TGTGCCAGTAGTGGCGGTTCCCAGCCCCAGCATTTT	CASSGGSQPQHF
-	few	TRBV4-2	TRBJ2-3	TGTGCCAGCAGCCCCGAACCAGGCACAGATACGCAGTATTTT	CASSPEPGTDTQYF
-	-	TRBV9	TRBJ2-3	TGTGCCAGCAGCGTAGCCGGGGTGGGCACAGATACGCAGTATTTT	CASSVAGVGTDTQYF
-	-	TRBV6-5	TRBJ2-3	TGTGCCAGCAGTTACTCGGGTGTGGATACGCAGTATTTT	CASSYSGVDTQYF
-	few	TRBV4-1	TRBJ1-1	TGCGCCAGCAGCCAAGATTCCGGGGGGGCTGGGACTGAAGCTTTCTTT	CASSQDSGGAGTEAFF